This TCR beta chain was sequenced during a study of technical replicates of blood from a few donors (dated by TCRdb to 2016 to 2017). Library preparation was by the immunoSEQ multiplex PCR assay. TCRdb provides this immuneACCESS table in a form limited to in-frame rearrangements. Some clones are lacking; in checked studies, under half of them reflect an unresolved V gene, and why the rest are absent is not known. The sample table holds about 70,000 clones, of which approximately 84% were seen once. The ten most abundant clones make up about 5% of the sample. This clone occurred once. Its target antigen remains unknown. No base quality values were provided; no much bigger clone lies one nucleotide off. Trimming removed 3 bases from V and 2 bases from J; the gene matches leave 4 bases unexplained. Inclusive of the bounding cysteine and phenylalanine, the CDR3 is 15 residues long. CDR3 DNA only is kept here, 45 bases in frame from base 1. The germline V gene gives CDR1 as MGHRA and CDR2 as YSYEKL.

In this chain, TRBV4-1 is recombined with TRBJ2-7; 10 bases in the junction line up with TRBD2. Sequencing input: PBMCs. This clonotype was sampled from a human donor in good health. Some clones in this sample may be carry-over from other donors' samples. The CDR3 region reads CASSQGLAPTYEQYF. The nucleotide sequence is TGCGCCAGCAGCCAGGGACTAGCGCCTACCTACGAGCAGTACTTC.